The 10 T cell receptor beta chains listed next were all sequenced from one sample in a study of OX40 agonist ivuxolimab in advanced cancers. Receptor amplification or capture employed the immunoSEQ multiplex PCR assay. Not all clones reach the TCRdb copy of this immuneACCESS table, which keeps in-frame sequences only. Checked studies attribute under half of the gap to unresolved V genes and leave the rest unexplained. The sample records about 76,000 clones, 80% to 90% of which are singletons. The top ten constitute roughly 5.5% of the sample. The material sequenced was CD4+ or CD8+ T cells sorted from blood, taken in a trial of the OX40 agonist ivuxolimab. The receptor source for this set is an adult with an advanced solid tumor such as melanoma, head and neck, liver or kidney cancer.

CDR3 amino acids: CASSFLLISGNTIYF. In nucleotides, the CDR3 is TGTGCCAGCAGCTTCCTGCTCATCTCTGGAAACACCATATATTTT. V gene TRBV7-2 combines with J gene TRBJ1-3, with no clear D. Germline lookup yields CDR1 SGHTA and CDR2 FQGNSA. This CDR3 is 15 amino acids long. V was pared by 3 bases and J by 0 bases, with 9 bases between.

The gene calls are TRBV28 and TRBJ1-2; the D gene is possibly TRBD1 (5 bases). This CDR3 has 14 residues. Trimming removed 3 bases from V and 6 bases from J, with 14 bases in between. Germline CDR1 MDHEN, CDR2 SYDVKM. CDR3 nucleotides: TGTGCCAGCAGTTTTCGGGGCGGGAAGAATGGCTACACCTTC. Its translation is CASSFRGGKNGYTF.

This rearrangement joins TRBV2 to TRBJ2-7; a weak D match, TRBD2 (5 bases). Germline V lookup: CDR1 SNHLY, CDR2 FYNNEI. Trimming took off 5 bases at V and 5 bases at J, with 19 bases between the two ends. This CDR3 is 15 amino acids long. CDR3 region: CASSPQRVFSHEQYF. The CDR3 bases are TGTGCCAGCAGTCCCCAGAGGGTTTTTAGCCACGAGCAGTACTTC.

The chain recombines TRBV7-2 with TRBJ2-1; TRBD2 aligns across 12 bases. CDR1 and CDR2 (germline): SGHTA, FQGNSA. The junction had 4 bases not matched to a gene; V was cut back by 1 base and J by 6 bases. The CDR3 extends over 16 amino acids. The CDR3 sequence is CASSLVASGRANEQFF. CDR3 coding DNA: TGTGCCAGCAGCTTAGTGGCTAGCGGGAGGGCCAATGAGCAGTTCTTC. The complete variable domain, with remaining parts taken from reference TRBV7-2 and TRBJ2-1, reads GAGVSQSPSNKVTEKGKDVELRCDPISGHTALYWYRQSLGQGLEFLIYFQGNSAPDKSGLPSDRFSAERTGGSVSTLTIQRTQQEDSAVYLCASSLVASGRANEQFFGPGTRLTVL.

The V and J genes are TRBV9 and TRBJ2-5; D uncertain. Germline assignment: CDR1 SGDLS and CDR2 YYNGEE. The CDR3 has 12 amino acids. V lost 4 bases and J 1 base, leaving 5 bases between the germline ends. In nucleotides, the CDR3 is TGTGCCAGCAGCCCGGGCCAAGAGACCCAGTACTTC. It yields the protein CASSPGQETQYF. Full variable domain (missing parts from reference TRBV9 and TRBJ2-5): DSGVTQTPKHLITATGQRVTLRCSPRSGDLSVYWYQQSLDQGLQFLIQYYNGEERAKGNILERFSAQQFPDLHSELNLSSLELGDSALYFCASSPGQETQYFGPGTRLLVL.

The rearrangement uses TRBV7-9 and TRBJ2-2, with 15 bases that match TRBD2. V lost 4 bases, J lost 7 bases, and 4 bases stayed unmatched. Germline values: CDR1 SEHNR, CDR2 FQNEAQ (reference sequence). The CDR3 totals 16 residues. The CDR3 DNA is TGTGCCAGCAGCTCTGGACTAGCGGGGGGGCACGGGGAGCTGTTTTTT. Protein sequence: CASSSGLAGGHGELFF. Using reference TRBV7-9 and TRBJ2-2 for the parts outside the CDR3, the full variable domain is DTGVSQNPRHKITKRGQNVTFRCDPISEHNRLYWYRQTLGQGPEFLTYFQNEAQLEKSRLLSDRFSAERPKGSFSTLEIQRTEQGDSAMYLCASSSGLAGGHGELFFGEGSRLTVL.

This clone turned up a few times. This chain joins TRBV7-9 and TRBJ2-7; 9 bases match TRBD1. V lost 5 bases and J lost 6; bases outside the gene matches: 8. The germline gives CDR1 SEHNR, CDR2 FQNEAQ (reference sequence). CDR3 length: 14 residues. CDR3 DNA: TGTGCCAGCAGCCGGGACAGGGTAGGAGGCGAGCAGTACTTC. Its translation: CASSRDRVGGEQYF.

The chain links TRBV2 to TRBJ2-5; D possibly corresponds to TRBD2 (6 bases). The J call may be faulty, since TRBJ2-7 better matches the DNA end. Germline V gives CDR1 SNHLY, CDR2 FYNNEI. The CDR3 is made up of 16 amino acids. The CDR3 DNA sequence: TGTGCCAGCAGTCCGACTAGAGGAGTCCCAACCTACGAGCAGTACTTC. Translation: CASSPTRGVPTYEQYF.

This clone was detected a few times. The chain couples TRBV19 to TRBJ1-6; no reliable D call. Trimming shortened V by 5 bases and J by 10 bases, and 12 bases separated the two germline ends. This CDR3 contains 13 residues. The germline V gene has CDR1 LNHDA and CDR2 SQIVND (reference sequence). The CDR3 is CASSSDRWSPLHF. CDR3 coding DNA: TGTGCCAGTAGTTCCGACCGGTGGTCACCCCTCCACTTT.

V usage is TRBV10-1 and J usage is TRBJ2-5; TRBD2 agrees at 14 bases. Germline V CDR1 and CDR2: WNHNN, SYGVQD (reference sequence). The V segment lost 0 bases and the J segment 5 bases; nucleotides outside the gene matches: 2. This CDR3 spans 16 amino acids. This chain's CDR3 is CASSESGLAGVETQYF. The CDR3 DNA sequence: TGCGCCAGCAGTGAGTCGGGACTAGCGGGAGTGGAGACCCAGTACTTC.